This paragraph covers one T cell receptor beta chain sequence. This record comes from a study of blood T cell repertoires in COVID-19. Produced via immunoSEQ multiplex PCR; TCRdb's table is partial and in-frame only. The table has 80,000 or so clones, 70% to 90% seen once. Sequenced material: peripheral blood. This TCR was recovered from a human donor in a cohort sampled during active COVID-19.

CDR3 protein: CAWTKTSGKETQYF. CDR3 DNA sequence: TGTGCCTGGACCAAGACTAGCGGGAAAGAGACCCAGTACTTC. The V gene is TRBV30, the J gene TRBJ2-5; 11 nucleotides line up with TRBD2. V lost 4 bases and J lost 3; bases outside the gene matches: 4. The CDR3 totals 14 residues. Germline V CDR1 and CDR2: GTSNPN, SVGIG (reference sequence).